This TCR beta chain was recorded in a study of T cells expressing NK-cell markers (dated by TCRdb to 2018 to 2020). About the investigation overall: Eight or nine donors provided sorted CD3+CD56+NKG2C+, CD3+CD56+NKG2C- and CD3+CD56-NKG2C+ T-cell subsets, whose TCR beta-chain repertoires were profiled. Among the eight sequenced donors, seven were HCMV-seropositive and one was HCMV-seronegative. All eight donors whose samples were sequenced were randomly selected healthy volunteers, three of them men and five women. Libraries were sequenced as 2 x 150 bp reads on Illumina HiSeq 2000/2500, MiSeq or NextSeq.

Concerning this clonotype: What antigen it recognizes has not been identified.

The paper's findings and limits, for the study overall: It remained unclear whether the expanded NKG2C-expressing T cell clones were specific for HCMV antigens. Those dominant clonotypes were again the most abundant among CD3+CD56-NKG2C+ cells in a handful of donors, at roughly 28.3-60.1%. In over five donors, the dominant CD3+CD56+NKG2C+ clonotypes were found to rank among the top 10 CD8+ clonotypes and to make up about 1.0-7.5% of CD8+ T cells.

HCMV serostatus was determined by detecting HCMV-specific IgG in serum with a commercial ELISA kit. Ficoll density gradient centrifugation was used to isolate peripheral blood mononuclear cells from blood. Instrument used: Illumina HiSeq 2000. TCR beta cDNA libraries were prepared using 5'RACE template switching, which introduced a universal primer site and unique molecular identifiers. Synthesis of cDNA was primed from the TCR beta constant segment and was followed by two consecutive PCR amplification steps. In the original analysis: MIGEC was used to demultiplex reads and group the reads by UMI, and MiTCR was used to assemble and quantify clonotypes. Only TCR cDNA sequences supported by at least two reads were kept to exclude erroneous sequences. The tcR package was used for downstream repertoire analysis, and clonotypes were matched between fractions using CDR3 nucleotide sequence together with V segment. Antigen specificity was annotated against VDJdb with VDJmatch, allowing one amino acid substitution in CDR3. After the reads were reprocessed by TCRdb, one entry was made per CDR3 protein sequence, with no DNA. TCRdb, rather than the study authors, made the V and J calls. This sample's table contains some 440,000 distinct CDR3 sequences. 1.4% of the sample belongs to the ten largest clones.

Including cysteine and phenylalanine, the CDR3 has 13 amino acids. No DNA has been recorded. CDR1 and CDR2 (DFQATT, SNEGSKA) derive from the germline V gene (reference sequence). This sequence was found in a woman between 45 and 65 years old in good health. Donor details come from another sample of the same person, matched by shared clones. The chain links TRBV20-1 with TRBJ2-1; TCRdb reports TRBD1, a call that lacks DNA to check it against. What was sequenced was blood T cells: a sorted CD56 or NKG2C T cell subset, CD4+ or CD8+ T cells, or bulk PBMC T cells (not recorded which). CDR3 reads: CSARPPSVNEQFF.